This T cell receptor (beta chain) was identified during a study of post-analysis software for immune sequencing data. Unique molecular identifiers were carried by the TCR beta cDNA libraries. From the PCR reads, TCRdb called clonotypes with MiXCR, one entry per CDR3 protein. The data show some 690,000 distinct CDR3 sequences, 30% seen once. CDR3 length: 14 amino acids. The germline gives CDR1 MGHRA, CDR2 YSYEKL. Trimming removed 0 bases from V and 6 bases from J, with 10 bases in between. Study-level results: Five or six TRBV segments (TRBV5-6, TRBV5-1 and TRBV20-1 among them) occurred more frequently in patients than in controls.

At least ten counts were recorded for this clonotype. Antigen: not known. The sequence derives from a girl between 10 and 17 years old with multiple sclerosis. The chain recombines TRBV4-1 with TRBJ2-3; perhaps TRBD1 as D (5 bases). What was sequenced was blood. CDR3 bases: TGCGCCAGCAGCCAAGATCCAGGGAAGGATACGCAGTATTTT. This codes for CASSQDPGKDTQYF.